Detailed here is one T cell receptor beta chain. This clone was seen a few times. Its cognate antigen has yet to be identified. Per-base quality was not reported, and no clone a single base away is much larger than it. V and J lose 5 bases and 7 bases, and a span of 6 bases separates them. From the cysteine through the phenylalanine, the CDR3 covers 12 amino acids. Kept here is only the CDR3 DNA, which spans 36 bases and is read in frame from base 1. The germline V gene (reference sequence) supplies CDR1 MNHNY and CDR2 SVGAGI. The data are from a study of OX40 agonist ivuxolimab in advanced cancers. Context from the whole study: Ivuxolimab was an agonistic, fully human IgG2 monoclonal antibody directed against OX40 (CD134), a costimulatory receptor. Partial responses occurred in three dose-escalation patients: two with cutaneous melanoma and one with hepatocellular carcinoma. Patients were allowed to have had prior anti-PD-1, anti-PD-L1 or anti-CTLA-4 therapy, and about 40% of the dose-escalation patients had been treated with checkpoint inhibitors. The monotherapy dose-escalation portion (N ≈ 55 patients) of the phase I ivuxolimab trial is reported in the paper. Intravenous ivuxolimab was administered to patients every 2 weeks at six dose levels: 0.01, 0.1, 0.3, 1.5, 3 and 10 mg/kg. Among the roughly 52 dose-escalation patients, 19 had hepatocellular carcinoma, some 15 melanoma, 9 renal cell carcinoma and 9 head and neck cancer. The dose-escalation cohort was almost 85% male with a mean age of about 54 years, ranging from about 20 to 80. Peripheral TCRbeta sequencing aimed to test whether ivuxolimab altered TCR sequence diversity and caused clonal T-cell expansion. The study at large found these results: The antigen specificity of the peripheral T cells that underwent clonal expansion was not determined. On average, CD8+ T cells showed more expanded clones than CD4+ T cells after ivuxolimab. At doses of 0.1 to 3.0 mg/kg, clonal expansion of both CD4+ and CD8+ blood T cells was observed from baseline to week 6. Low levels of normalized T-cell clonal expansion were also seen in some patients who did not respond. In the 0.1-3.0 mg/kg groups, partial responders were among the patients with the lowest normalized peripheral clonal expansion, particularly in CD8+ T cells.

The trial excluded patients who had a history of autoimmune disease or who were on systemic immunosuppression. Peripheral blood for TCR sequencing was collected from all dose cohorts at baseline, on cycle 4 day 1, and on cycle 7 day 1. The samples were drawn from a first-in-human, open-label, multicenter phase I dose-escalation trial of ivuxolimab. The trial enrolled adults with locally advanced or metastatic head and neck squamous cell, hepatocellular, melanoma or renal cell carcinoma. Before TCR sequencing, CD4+ and CD8+ T cells were separately sorted from peripheral blood. Genomic DNA was extracted from sorted cells for sequencing of the TCRbeta CDR3 region. The immunoSEQ Assay was used for sequencing of TCRbeta CDR3 regions. Not all clones reach the TCRdb copy of this immuneACCESS table, which keeps in-frame sequences only. Checked studies attribute under half of the gap to unresolved V genes and leave the rest unexplained. Recorded for this sample are approximately 88,000 clones; roughly 90% of them occurred a single time. Clones ranked in the top ten supply 0.25% to 0.35% of the sample.

The rearrangement combines TRBV6-6 with TRBJ1-6; the best D guess is TRBD1, with 6 bases matching. The input for sequencing was CD4+ or CD8+ T cells sorted from blood, taken in a trial of the OX40 agonist ivuxolimab. The sequence derives from an adult with an advanced solid tumor such as melanoma, head and neck, liver or kidney cancer. The encoded CDR3 is CASSGQNSPLHF. The bases read TGTGCCAGCAGTGGACAGAATTCACCCCTCCACTTT.